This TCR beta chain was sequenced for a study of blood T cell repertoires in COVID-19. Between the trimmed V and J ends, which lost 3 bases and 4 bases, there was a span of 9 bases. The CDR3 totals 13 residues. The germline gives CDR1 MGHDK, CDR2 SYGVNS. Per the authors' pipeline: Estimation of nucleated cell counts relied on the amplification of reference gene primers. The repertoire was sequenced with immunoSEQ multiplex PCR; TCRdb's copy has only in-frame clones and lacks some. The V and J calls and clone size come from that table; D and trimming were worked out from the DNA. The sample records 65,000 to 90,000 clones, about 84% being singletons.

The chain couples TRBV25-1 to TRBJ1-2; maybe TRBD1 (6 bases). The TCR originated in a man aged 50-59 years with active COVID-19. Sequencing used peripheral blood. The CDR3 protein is CASSDTGTYGYTF. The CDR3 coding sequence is TGTGCCAGCAGTGATACAGGGACCTATGGCTACACCTTC.